The clone carrying this T cell receptor beta chain has a count of ten or more. The target antigen is unknown. The sample's time point: longitudinal time-point 3. The data were obtained in a study of neurological immune-mediated disorders. Overall study findings and caveats: HTLV-1-associated myelopathy had the most TCR clonal expansion, whereas multiple sclerosis had the least (lower than in healthy controls).

The authors produced cDNA by 5'RACE using 10-nucleotide random UMIs. Every sequencing run generated in excess of 160 million TCR-beta sequences. These sequences covered 15-18 subjects. In TCRdb, the 5' RACE reads were re-called with MiXCR into one record per CDR3 protein. The sample yields more than 40,000 distinct CDR3 sequences, 12% seen once. This receptor was taken from a male donor with HTLV-1-associated myelopathy (HAM/TSP). Sequenced material: PBMCs.

The CDR3 DNA reads TGTGCCAGCAGCCGGGGACAGGGTGGCAGCATTCAGTACTTC. Protein sequence: CASSRGQGGSIQYF. The chain carries TRBV7-9 and TRBJ2-4, with 9 bases aligning to TRBD1. This CDR3 contains 14 residues. J was trimmed by 9 bases and V by 5 bases; bases with no gene match: 8. Germline lookup yields CDR1 SEHNR and CDR2 FQNEAQ (reference sequence).